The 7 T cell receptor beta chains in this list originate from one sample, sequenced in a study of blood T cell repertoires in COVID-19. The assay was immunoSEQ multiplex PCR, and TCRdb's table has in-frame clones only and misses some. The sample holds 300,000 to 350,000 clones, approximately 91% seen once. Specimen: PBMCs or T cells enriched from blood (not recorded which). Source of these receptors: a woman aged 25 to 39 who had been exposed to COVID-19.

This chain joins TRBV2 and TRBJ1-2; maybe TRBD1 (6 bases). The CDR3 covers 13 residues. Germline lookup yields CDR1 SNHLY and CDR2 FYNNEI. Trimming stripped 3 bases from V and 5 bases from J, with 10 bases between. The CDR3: CASSEARGYGYTF. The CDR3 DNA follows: TGTGCCAGCAGTGAGGCCAGGGGATATGGCTACACCTTC. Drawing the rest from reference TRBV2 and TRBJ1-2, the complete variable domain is EPEVTQTPSHQVTQMGQEVILRCVPISNHLYFYWYRQILGQKVEFLVSFYNNEISEKSEIFDDQFSVERPDGSNFTLKIRSTKLEDSAMYFCASSEARGYGYTFGSGTRLTVV.

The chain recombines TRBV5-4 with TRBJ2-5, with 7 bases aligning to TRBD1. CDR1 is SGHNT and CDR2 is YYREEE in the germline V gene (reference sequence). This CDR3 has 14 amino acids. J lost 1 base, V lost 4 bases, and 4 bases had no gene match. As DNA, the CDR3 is TGTGCCAGCAGCACGGGACAGCCCCAAGAGACCCAGTACTTC. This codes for CASSTGQPQETQYF. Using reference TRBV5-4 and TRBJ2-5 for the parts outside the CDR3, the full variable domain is ETGVTQSPTHLIKTRGQQVTLRCSSQSGHNTVSWYQQALGQGPQFIFQYYREEENGRGNFPPRFSGLQFPNYSSELNVNALELDDSALYLCASSTGQPQETQYFGPGTRLLVL.

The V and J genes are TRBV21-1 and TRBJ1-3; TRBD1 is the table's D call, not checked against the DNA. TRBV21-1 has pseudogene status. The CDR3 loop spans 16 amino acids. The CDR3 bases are TGTGCCAGGAACGATTGTCCAGGGTCTCTGGGAAACACCATATATTTT. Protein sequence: CARNDCPGSLGNTIYF.

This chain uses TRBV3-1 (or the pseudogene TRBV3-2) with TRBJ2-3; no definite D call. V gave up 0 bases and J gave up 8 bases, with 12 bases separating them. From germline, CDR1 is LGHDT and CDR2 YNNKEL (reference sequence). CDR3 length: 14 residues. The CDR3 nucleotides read TGTGCCAGCAGCCAAGATCTTAACACCATTACGCAGTATTTT. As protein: CASSQDLNTITQYF.

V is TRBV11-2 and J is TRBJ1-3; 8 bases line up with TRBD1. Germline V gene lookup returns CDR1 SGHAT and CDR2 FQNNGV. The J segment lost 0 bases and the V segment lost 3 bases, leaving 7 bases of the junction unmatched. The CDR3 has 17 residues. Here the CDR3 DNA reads TGTGCCAGCAGCTTCCGGACAGGGATAAGCTCTGGAAACACCATATATTTT. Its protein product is CASSFRTGISSGNTIYF.

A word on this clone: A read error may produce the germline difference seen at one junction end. The CDR3: CASTLPDRLNQPQHF. DNA for the CDR3: TGTGCCAGCACTTTACCGGACAGGCTTAATCAGCCCCAGCATTTT. The gene calls are TRBV28 and TRBJ1-5; the match to TRBD1 covers 7 bases. Germline CDR1 and CDR2: MDHEN and SYDVKM. This CDR3 spans 15 amino acids.

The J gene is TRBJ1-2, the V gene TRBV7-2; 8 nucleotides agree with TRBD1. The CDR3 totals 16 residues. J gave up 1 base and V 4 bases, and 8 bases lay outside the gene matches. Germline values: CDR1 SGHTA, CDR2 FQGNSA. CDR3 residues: CASSSRTGGYNYGYTF. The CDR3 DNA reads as TGTGCCAGCAGCTCCCGTACAGGGGGATATAACTATGGCTACACCTTC.